The 32 T cell receptor beta chains below all came from one sample that was sequenced in a study of breast tumors, draining lymph nodes, adjacent tissues. TCRdb called the multiplex PCR reads again in MiXCR, with one record for every CDR3 protein. This sample carries approximately 180,000 distinct CDR3 sequences, about 33% of them seen once, and the ten largest clones take about 4.1%. The lymph nodes were axillary draining lymph nodes from breast cancer patients. Sequencing input: axillary lymph node tissue. The receptors here all came from a female donor with breast cancer. Some clones in this sample may be carry-over from other donors' samples.

This chain uses TRBV20-1 with TRBJ1-4; 12 nucleotides agree with TRBD1. The CDR3 is made up of 15 amino acids. The J segment lost 7 bases and the V segment lost 5 bases, leaving 8 bases of the junction unmatched. Germline V gene sequence: CDR1 DFQATT, CDR2 SNEGSKA (reference sequence). CDR3 loop: CSAGTGGGIGEKLFF. DNA of the CDR3: TGCAGTGCTGGGACAGGGGGCGGTATAGGTGAAAAACTGTTTTTT.

The chain combines TRBV5-1 with TRBJ2-1; TRBD1 matches 7 bases. This CDR3 comprises 15 residues. Trimming cost V 4 bases and J 7 bases; bases outside gene matches: 11. CDR1 and CDR2 from the germline V gene are SGHRS and YFSETQ. The CDR3 loop is CASSPYRGWGNEQFF. The CDR3 bases are TGCGCCAGCAGCCCCTACAGGGGATGGGGAAATGAGCAGTTCTTC.

The chain recombines TRBV12-3 or TRBV12-4 with TRBJ1-3, with TRBD1 matching 8 bases. J gave up 4 bases and V 7 bases, and 12 bases lay outside the gene matches. The CDR3 totals 16 residues. The CDR3 region has the DNA TGTGCCAGCACCTGGAGGCAGGGGGCAAGAGGAAACACCATATATTTT. Translating it yields CASTWRQGARGNTIYF.

A remark on this clonotype: A much larger clone lies a single base off, so this may be a read error. The rearrangement joins TRBV7-9 to TRBJ1-1; D is unresolved. V was cut by 5 bases and J by 8 bases, with 15 bases left in between. Germline values: CDR1 SEHNR, CDR2 FQNEAQ (reference sequence). CDR3 length: 13 amino acids. The CDR3 nucleotides read TGTGCCAGCAGCAAGCGGGCGGAAAGAGAAGCTTTCTTT. It codes for CASSKRAEREAFF.

The genes are TRBV5-1 and TRBJ1-2; D possibly corresponds to TRBD1 (5 bases). This CDR3 spans 14 amino acids. Germline CDR1 and CDR2: SGHRS and YFSETQ. V dropped 2 bases and J dropped 3 bases, with 11 bases sitting between them. CDR3 protein: CASSLEGGDYGYTF. The CDR3 DNA reads TGCGCCAGCAGCTTAGAGGGAGGGGACTATGGCTACACCTTC.

The V gene is TRBV2, the J gene TRBJ1-1; D is possibly TRBD1 (6 bases). V was trimmed by 6 bases and J by 0 bases, leaving 11 bases between them. This CDR3 has 14 amino acids. Germline V gene data show CDR1 as SNHLY and CDR2 as FYNNEI. CDR3 in DNA: TGTGCCAGCAGCACACAGGGCCTGAACACTGAAGCTTTCTTT. Translating gives CASSTQGLNTEAFF.

This clonotype showed up many times. This chain links TRBV10-3 with TRBJ2-5; 9 bases align to TRBD1. The CDR3 runs 13 residues. Trimming cost V 6 bases and J 3 bases; bases outside gene matches: 2. Germline loops: CDR1 ENHRY, CDR2 SYGVKD. The CDR3 reads CAIRRTGEETQYF. Here the CDR3 DNA reads TGTGCCATCAGGCGGACAGGGGAAGAGACCCAGTACTTC.

This chain links TRBV6-6 with TRBJ1-2; 10 bases are shared with TRBD1. Germline loops: CDR1 MNHNY, CDR2 SVGAGI (reference sequence). The CDR3 has 13 residues. With V trimmed by 5 bases and J by 7 bases, 4 bases remained unmatched. CDR3 protein: CASSRQGAGGYTF. DNA of the CDR3: TGTGCCAGCAGTAGACAGGGGGCGGGTGGCTACACCTTC.

As concerns this clonotype: At one end the junction does not follow the germline gene, possibly because of a read error. This sequence joins TRBV9 and TRBJ2-1; D may correspond to TRBD1 or TRBD2 (5 bases each). The CDR3 length is 15 residues. Germline CDR1 SGDLS, CDR2 YYNGEE. The CDR3 nucleotides read TGTGCCCGCAGCTTTCGACCGGGACCCTACAATGAGCCGTTCTTC. The encoded protein is CARSFRPGPYNEPFF. Full variable domain (outside the CDR3, taken from reference TRBV9 and TRBJ2-1): DSGVTQTPKHLITATGQRVTLRCSPRSGDLSVYWYQQSLDQGLQFLIQYYNGEERAKGNILERFSAQQFPDLHSELNLSSLELGDSALYFCARSFRPGPYNEPFFGPGTRLTVL.

This clonotype has a count of ten or more. The chain couples TRBV7-6 to TRBJ2-3, with D unclear. With 4 bases removed from V and 0 bases from J, the gap between germline ends came to 11 bases. This CDR3 is 15 amino acids long. Looked up from germline, CDR1 is SGHVS and CDR2 is FNYEAQ. Here the CDR3 reads CASSSLSGSTDTQYF. CDR3 nucleotide sequence: TGTGCCAGCAGCTCCCTGTCGGGCAGCACAGATACGCAGTATTTT.

This clonotype was seen repeatedly, ten times or more. The chain is built from TRBV4-1 and TRBJ1-3; D is ambiguous. V was clipped by 0 bases and J by 4 bases, with 10 bases between them. Germline CDR1 is MGHRA and CDR2 is YSYEKL. The CDR3 runs to 15 residues. This CDR3 reads CASSQERVRGNTIYF. The CDR3 nucleotides read TGCGCCAGCAGCCAAGAAAGGGTCAGAGGAAACACCATATATTTT.

This chain connects TRBV12-3 or TRBV12-4 to TRBJ1-4; D may be TRBD1 (6 bases). Between the trimmed V and J ends, which lost 8 bases and 7 bases, there was a span of 17 bases. This CDR3 region has 14 residues. The CDR3 nucleotides read TGTGCCAGCGGTCGACGGGGGCAGGGTGAAAAACTGTTTTTT. This encodes CASGRRGQGEKLFF.

In its sample, this clonotype was seen many times. The chain couples TRBV19 to TRBJ2-3; no clear D gene. There are 11 residues in the CDR3. Germline-derived CDR1 and CDR2 are LNHDA and SQIVND (reference sequence). Between the trimmed V and J ends, which lost 7 bases and 3 bases, there was a span of 5 bases. CDR3 coding DNA: TGTGCCAGTACTGAAACAGATACGCAGTATTTT. Translation: CASTETDTQYF.

Many counts were recorded for this clonotype. The V call is TRBV12-3 or TRBV12-4, the J call TRBJ1-4; a possible D gene is TRBD1 (5 bases). The length of the CDR3 is 15 residues. The V end was cut by 6 bases, the J end by 5 bases, with 16 bases between. Here the CDR3 DNA reads TGTGCCAGCAGCCCTAACCGGGGGGGAAATGAAAAACTGTTTTTT. This translates into CASSPNRGGNEKLFF.

This clonotype was recorded at least ten times. The chain links TRBV7-8 to TRBJ1-2; D is possibly TRBD1 (6 bases). The CDR3 totals 15 residues. V was shortened by 5 bases and J by 4 bases, with 17 bases between the two germline ends. Germline lookup yields CDR1 SGHVS and CDR2 FQNEAQ. CDR3 sequence: CASSPPGQEFYGYTF. CDR3 nucleotide sequence: TGTGCCAGCAGCCCACCGGGACAAGAGTTCTATGGCTACACCTTC.

The rearrangement joins TRBV28 to TRBJ2-6; possibly TRBD1 for D (5 bases). The CDR3 is 15 residues long. The germline V gene has CDR1 MDHEN and CDR2 SYDVKM. With 6 bases removed from V and 4 bases from J, the gap between germline ends came to 13 bases. The CDR3 nucleotides are TGTGCCAGCAGGGGCCAGGGCGGAGGGGCCAACGTCCTGACTTTC. It translates to CASRGQGGGANVLTF.

This clonotype appeared many times. The chain joins TRBV3-1 to TRBJ2-5; 9 positions agree with TRBD2. This CDR3 region has 16 residues. Germline values: CDR1 LGHDT, CDR2 YNNKEL (reference sequence). The junction had 11 bases not matched to a gene; V was cut back by 4 bases and J by 5 bases. The CDR3 spells CASSPWGAGGPETQYF. As DNA, the CDR3 is TGTGCCAGCAGCCCCTGGGGCGCGGGGGGGCCGGAGACCCAGTACTTC.

This clonotype was detected ten times or more. V gene TRBV20-1 combines with J gene TRBJ1-6; D is unresolved. The V gene lost 2 bases and the J gene lost 8 bases, with 10 bases spanning the gap. The CDR3 sequence is 13 residues long. Germline V gene data show CDR1 as DFQATT and CDR2 as SNEGSKA (reference sequence). CDR3 bases: TGCAGTGCTAGAAGGGCCCTCGATTCACCCCTCCACTTT. Its protein product is CSARRALDSPLHF.

This clonotype was seen only a few times. CDR3 region: CASSGLAGGSYEQYF. The CDR3 DNA is TGTGCCAGCAGTGGACTAGCGGGGGGCTCCTACGAGCAGTACTTC. This chain connects TRBV28 to TRBJ2-7, with 14 bases lining up with TRBD2. Trimming removed 5 bases from V and 0 bases from J; junction bases left unmatched: 0. The CDR3 covers 15 residues. Looked up from germline, CDR1 is MDHEN and CDR2 is SYDVKM.

This clonotype was seen at least ten times. V is TRBV7-3 and J is TRBJ2-3, with unresolved D. Trimming shortened V by 3 bases and J by 2 bases, and 9 bases separated the two germline ends. Germline CDR1 reads SGHTA; CDR2 reads FQGTGA. CDR3 length: 14 residues. The CDR3 protein is CASSFGSNTDTQYF. In DNA, the CDR3 is TGTGCCAGCAGCTTCGGTAGCAACACAGATACGCAGTATTTT.

Regarding this clonotype: At one of its ends the junction is not consistent with the germline gene, which may arise from a read error. The chain uses TRBV7-9 and TRBJ2-2, with a tentative D call TRBD1 (6 bases). This CDR3 region has 16 residues. CDR1 and CDR2 (germline): SEHNR, FQNEAQ (reference sequence). The CDR3 region has the DNA TGTGCCAGCGGCCTCGTAGGGGGTTCGAACACCGGGGAGCTGGTTTTT. As protein: CASGLVGGSNTGELVF.

In regard to this clonotype: One junction end does not reproduce the germline sequence, and a read error may be involved. V gene TRBV5-1 combines with J gene TRBJ1-3; 7 nucleotides align to TRBD1. The CDR3 totals 16 residues. Looked up from germline, CDR1 is SGHRS and CDR2 is YFSETQ. The CDR3 loop reads CASSLAPGGTGNTMYF. The CDR3 nucleotides read TGCGCCAGCAGCTTGGCCCCAGGGGGGACCGGAAACACCATGTATTTT.

The chain has TRBV28 and TRBJ2-1; tentatively, D is TRBD1 (5 bases). Trimming stripped 3 bases from V and 0 bases from J, with 12 bases between. CDR1 MDHEN and CDR2 SYDVKM come from the germline V gene. This CDR3 is built from 16 residues. This CDR3 reads CASSLHQGNSYNEQFF. CDR3 bases: TGTGCCAGCAGTTTGCATCAGGGTAACTCCTACAATGAGCAGTTCTTC.

This clonotype was observed many times. This chain connects TRBV5-4 to TRBJ2-7, with D perhaps TRBD1 (6 bases). The V end lost 0 bases, the J end lost 7 bases, and 20 bases lay between the germline ends. Germline CDR1 SGHNT, CDR2 YYREEE (reference sequence). This CDR3 has 16 residues. CDR3 residues: CASSLDSGASTREQYF. DNA for the CDR3: TGTGCCAGCAGCTTGGACTCAGGGGCTTCAACAAGGGAGCAGTACTTC.

This chain uses TRBV7-2 with TRBJ2-1, with TRBD2 matching 11 bases. This CDR3 region has 15 residues. Germline assignment: CDR1 SGHTA and CDR2 FQGNSA. J gave up 5 bases and V 3 bases, and 3 bases lay outside the gene matches. The CDR3 is CASSLTSGINNEQFF. In DNA, the CDR3 is TGTGCCAGCAGCTTGACTAGCGGGATAAACAATGAGCAGTTCTTC.

Comment on this clonotype: Possible read error: a much larger clone is one base away. V is TRBV28 and J is TRBJ1-2; D ambiguous. The germline CDR1 and CDR2 sequences are MDHEN and SYDVKM. Between the trimmed V and J ends, which lost 3 bases and 3 bases, there was a span of 17 bases. The CDR3 covers 16 residues. CDR3 loop: CASSLGTSHMDYGYTF. In nucleotides, the CDR3 is TGTGCCAGCAGTTTGGGAACGTCGCATATGGACTATGGCTACACCTTC.

The CDR3 DNA reads TGTGCCAGCTCAGCCGATCTCTACAATGAGCAGTTCTTC. Translating it yields CASSADLYNEQFF. The rearrangement links TRBV18 to TRBJ2-1; no reliable D call. The V end lost 5 bases, the J end lost 3 bases, and 8 bases lay between the germline ends. CDR3 length: 13 amino acids. The germline V gene has CDR1 KGHSH and CDR2 LQKENI. Filled out from reference TRBV18 and TRBJ2-1, the complete variable domain reads NAGVMQNPRHLVRRRGQEARLRCSPMKGHSHVYWYRQLPEEGLKFMVYLQKENIIDESGMPKERFSAEFPKEGPSILRIQQVVRGDSAAYFCASSADLYNEQFFGPGTRLTVL.

This clonotype occurred many times. This chain joins TRBV12-3 or TRBV12-4 and TRBJ1-2; D is ambiguous. V shed 0 bases and J shed 0 bases, with 5 bases lying between them. The CDR3 is made up of 14 amino acids. CDR3 sequence reads: CASSLARTNYGYTF. The CDR3 DNA is TGTGCCAGCAGTTTAGCCAGGACTAACTATGGCTACACCTTC.

The V gene is TRBV4-3, the J gene TRBJ1-1, with D unclear. Germline-derived CDR1 and CDR2 are LGHNA and YSLEER. V was pared by 1 base and J by 3 bases, with 9 bases between. This CDR3 has 14 residues. DNA of the CDR3: TGCGCCAGCAGCCAAGGGTCCCGAGACACTGAAGCTTTCTTT. Translation gives CASSQGSRDTEAFF.

This clonotype has ten or more counts. The gene calls are TRBV5-4 and TRBJ1-3, with a weak D call TRBD1 (5 bases). This CDR3 spans 15 amino acids. V was pared by 4 bases and J by 4 bases, with 15 bases between. In germline, CDR1 is SGHNT, CDR2 YYREEE (reference sequence). CDR3 nucleotides: TGTGCCAGCAGCCTTGGAGGGGTATCAGGAAACACCATATATTTT. Translating it yields CASSLGGVSGNTIYF.

This clonotype has a handful of counts. The J gene is TRBJ2-7, the V gene TRBV4-1, with no clear D. The CDR3 totals 16 residues. V lost 0 bases, J lost 0 bases, and 12 bases lay in between. Germline V CDR1 and CDR2: MGHRA, YSYEKL. The chain's CDR3 is CASSQDWPGSSYEQYF. CDR3 DNA: TGCGCCAGCAGCCAAGATTGGCCAGGAAGCTCCTACGAGCAGTACTTC.

V and J are TRBV15 and TRBJ2-5, with TRBD2 as a possible D gene (5 bases). Trimming left V 1 base short and J 5 bases short, with 14 bases between. This CDR3 region has 15 residues. CDR1 is LNHNV, CDR2 YYDKDF, per germline (reference sequence). The CDR3 loop reads CATSRGKGENETQYF. The CDR3 nucleotides are TGTGCCACCAGCAGAGGAAAGGGAGAAAATGAGACCCAGTACTTC.